This T cell receptor beta chain stems from a study of blood T cell repertoires in COVID-19. Across the study: Samples representing acute and convalescent COVID-19 were sourced from the United States, Italy and Spain. Sources were T cells, B-cell-depleted T cells, or PBMCs; the material itself was cDNA or gDNA.

Original handling: Estimation of nucleated cell counts was performed using reference gene primer amplification. Sequencing used immunoSEQ multiplex PCR; TCRdb keeps in-frame clones, though not all of them. The V and J calls and clone size are taken from that table; D and trimming were inferred from the DNA. The repertoire has some 200,000 clones, 70% to 90% of them found once; the top ten carry 7%. The germline CDR1 and CDR2 sequences are MNHEY and SVGAGI. The V end lost 2 bases, the J end lost 4 bases, and 6 bases lay between the germline ends. The CDR3 covers 13 residues. The chain carries TRBV6-5 and TRBJ1-5; tentative D call: TRBD1 (6 bases). The source material was peripheral blood. The TCR was taken from a woman of 80 years or more in a cohort sampled during active or convalescent COVID-19. The CDR3: CASSYQGNQPQHF. The DNA of the CDR3 is TGTGCCAGCAGTTACCAGGGGAATCAGCCCCAGCATTTT.